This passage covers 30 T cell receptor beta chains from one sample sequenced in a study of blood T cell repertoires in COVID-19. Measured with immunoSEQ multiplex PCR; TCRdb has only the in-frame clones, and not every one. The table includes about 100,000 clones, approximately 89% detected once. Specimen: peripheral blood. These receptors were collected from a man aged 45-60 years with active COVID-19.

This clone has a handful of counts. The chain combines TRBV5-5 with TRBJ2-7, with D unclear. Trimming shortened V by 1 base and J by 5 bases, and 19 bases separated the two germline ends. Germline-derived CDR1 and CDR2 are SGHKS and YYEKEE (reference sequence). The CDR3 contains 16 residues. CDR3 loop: CASSLLTGNLGDEQYF. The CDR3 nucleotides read TGTGCCAGCAGCTTGCTTACTGGAAACCTAGGCGACGAGCAGTACTTC.

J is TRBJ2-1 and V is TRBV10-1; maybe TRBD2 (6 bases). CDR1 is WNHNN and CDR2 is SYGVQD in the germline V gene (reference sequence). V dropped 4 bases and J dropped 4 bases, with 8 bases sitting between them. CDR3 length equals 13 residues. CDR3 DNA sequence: TGCGCCAGCAGTGGGGACTTTTACAATGAGCAGTTCTTC. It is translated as CASSGDFYNEQFF.

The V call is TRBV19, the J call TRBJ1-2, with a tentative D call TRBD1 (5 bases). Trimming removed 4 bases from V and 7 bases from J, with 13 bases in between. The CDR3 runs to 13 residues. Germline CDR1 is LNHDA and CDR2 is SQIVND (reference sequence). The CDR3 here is CASSTSRDSGYTF. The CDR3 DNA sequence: TGTGCCAGTAGTACCTCCAGGGATTCTGGCTACACCTTC.

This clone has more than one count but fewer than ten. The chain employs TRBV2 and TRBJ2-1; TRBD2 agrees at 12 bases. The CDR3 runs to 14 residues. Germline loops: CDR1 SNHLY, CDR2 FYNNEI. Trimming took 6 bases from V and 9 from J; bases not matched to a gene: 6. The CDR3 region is CASRLAGGRGEQFF. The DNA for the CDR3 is TGTGCCAGCAGGCTAGCGGGAGGGAGGGGTGAGCAGTTCTTC. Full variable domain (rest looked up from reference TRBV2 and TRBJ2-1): EPEVTQTPSHQVTQMGQEVILRCVPISNHLYFYWYRQILGQKVEFLVSFYNNEISEKSEIFDDQFSVERPDGSNFTLKIRSTKLEDSAMYFCASRLAGGRGEQFFGPGTRLTVL.

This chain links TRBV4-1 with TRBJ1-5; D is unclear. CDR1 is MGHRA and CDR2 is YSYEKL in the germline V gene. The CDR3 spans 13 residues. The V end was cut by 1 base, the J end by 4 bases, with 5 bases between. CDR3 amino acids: CASSQGRNQPQHF. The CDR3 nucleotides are TGCGCCAGCAGCCAAGGCCGGAATCAGCCCCAGCATTTT.

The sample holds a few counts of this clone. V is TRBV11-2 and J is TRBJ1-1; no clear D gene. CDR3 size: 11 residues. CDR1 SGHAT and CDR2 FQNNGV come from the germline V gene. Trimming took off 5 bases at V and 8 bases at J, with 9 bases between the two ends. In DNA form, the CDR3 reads TGTGCCAGCAGCCCACTGATGGAAGCTTTCTTT. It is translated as CASSPLMEAFF.

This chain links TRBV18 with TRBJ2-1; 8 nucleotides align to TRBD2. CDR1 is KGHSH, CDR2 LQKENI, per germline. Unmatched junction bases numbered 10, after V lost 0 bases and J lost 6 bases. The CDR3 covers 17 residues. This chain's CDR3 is CASSPPQGAGEFNEQFF. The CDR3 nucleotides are TGTGCCAGCTCACCACCCCAGGGAGCGGGAGAGTTCAATGAGCAGTTCTTC.

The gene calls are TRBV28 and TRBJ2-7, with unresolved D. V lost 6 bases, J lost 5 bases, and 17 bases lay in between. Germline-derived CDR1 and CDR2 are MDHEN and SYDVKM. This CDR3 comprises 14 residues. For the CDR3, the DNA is TGTGCCAGCAGCACGGGTGGTCTACTCCACGAGCAGTACGTC. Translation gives CASSTGGLLHEQYV.

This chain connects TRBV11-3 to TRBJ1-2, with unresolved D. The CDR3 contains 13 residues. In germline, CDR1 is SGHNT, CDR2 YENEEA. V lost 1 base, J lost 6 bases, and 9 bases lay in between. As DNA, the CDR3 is TGTGCCAGCAGCTTAGGTTCCCGCGATGGCTACACCTTC. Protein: CASSLGSRDGYTF.

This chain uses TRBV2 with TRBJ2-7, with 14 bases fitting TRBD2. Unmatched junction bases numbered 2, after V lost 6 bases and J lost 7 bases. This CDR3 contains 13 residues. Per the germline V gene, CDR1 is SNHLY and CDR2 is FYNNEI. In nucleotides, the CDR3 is TGTGCCAGCAGCGGACTAGCGGGAGGTGAGCAGTACGTC. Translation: CASSGLAGGEQYV.

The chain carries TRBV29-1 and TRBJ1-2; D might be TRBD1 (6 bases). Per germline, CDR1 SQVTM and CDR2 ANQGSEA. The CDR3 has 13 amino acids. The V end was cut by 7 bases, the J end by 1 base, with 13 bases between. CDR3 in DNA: TGCAGCGCCGAAGTACAGGGTAACTATGGCTACACCTTC. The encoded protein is CSAEVQGNYGYTF.

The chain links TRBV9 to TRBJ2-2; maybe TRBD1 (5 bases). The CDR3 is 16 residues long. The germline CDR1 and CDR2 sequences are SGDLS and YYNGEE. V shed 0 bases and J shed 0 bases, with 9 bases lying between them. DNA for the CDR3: TGTGCCAGCAGCGTAGGGGGCAGTACGAACACCGGGGAGCTGTTTTTT. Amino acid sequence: CASSVGGSTNTGELFF.

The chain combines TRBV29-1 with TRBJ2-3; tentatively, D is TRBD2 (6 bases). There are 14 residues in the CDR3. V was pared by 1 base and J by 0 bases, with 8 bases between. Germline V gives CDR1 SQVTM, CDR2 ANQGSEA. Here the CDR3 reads CSVEAGLSTDTQYF. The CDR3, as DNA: TGCAGCGTTGAAGCGGGACTTAGCACAGATACGCAGTATTTT.

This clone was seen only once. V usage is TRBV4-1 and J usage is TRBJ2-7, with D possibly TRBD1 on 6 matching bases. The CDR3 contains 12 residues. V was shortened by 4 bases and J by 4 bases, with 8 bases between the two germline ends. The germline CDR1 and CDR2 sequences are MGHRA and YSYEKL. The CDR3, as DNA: TGCGCCAGCAGCCCTCAGGGGTACGAGCAGTACGTC. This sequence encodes CASSPQGYEQYV.

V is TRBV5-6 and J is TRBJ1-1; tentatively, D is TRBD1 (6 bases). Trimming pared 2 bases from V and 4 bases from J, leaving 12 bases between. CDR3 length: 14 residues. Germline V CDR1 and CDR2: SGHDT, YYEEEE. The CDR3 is CASSLGQYATEAFF. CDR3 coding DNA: TGTGCCAGCAGCTTAGGACAGTATGCCACTGAAGCTTTCTTT.

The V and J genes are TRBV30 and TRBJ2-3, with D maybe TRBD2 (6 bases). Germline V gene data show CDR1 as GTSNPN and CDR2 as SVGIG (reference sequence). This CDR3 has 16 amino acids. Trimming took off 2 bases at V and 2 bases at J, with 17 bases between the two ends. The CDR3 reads CAWSISLAVPTDTQYF. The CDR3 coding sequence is TGTGCCTGGAGTATTAGTTTAGCGGTACCCACAGATACGCAGTATTTT.

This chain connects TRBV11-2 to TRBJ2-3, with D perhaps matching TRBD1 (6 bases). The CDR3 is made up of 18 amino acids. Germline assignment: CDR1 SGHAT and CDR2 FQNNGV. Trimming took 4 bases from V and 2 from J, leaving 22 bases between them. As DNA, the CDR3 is TGTGCCAGCAGCTCCCTCCGGGACGCGCTGGGACACACAGATACGCAGTATTTT. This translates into CASSSLRDALGHTDTQYF.

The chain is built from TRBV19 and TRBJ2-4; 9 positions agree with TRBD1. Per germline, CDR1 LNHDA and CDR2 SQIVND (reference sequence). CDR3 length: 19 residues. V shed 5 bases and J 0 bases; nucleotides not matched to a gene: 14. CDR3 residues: CASSLRQGGTEIAKNIQYF. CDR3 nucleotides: TGTGCCAGTAGTCTACGACAGGGGGGAACAGAAATAGCCAAAAACATTCAGTACTTC.

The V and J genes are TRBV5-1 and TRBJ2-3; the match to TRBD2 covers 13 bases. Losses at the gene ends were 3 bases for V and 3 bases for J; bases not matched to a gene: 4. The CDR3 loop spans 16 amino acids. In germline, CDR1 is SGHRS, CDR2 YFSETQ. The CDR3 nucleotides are TGCGCCAGCAGCTCTAGACTAGCGGGGGGTACAGATACGCAGTATTTT. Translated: CASSSRLAGGTDTQYF.

The CDR3 protein is CASSQDPPHRGHGVSDTQYF. The CDR3 coding sequence is TGTGCCAGCAGCCAAGATCCTCCCCACCGGGGTCATGGGGTTTCAGATACGCAGTATTTT. The V and J genes are TRBV3-1 (or the pseudogene TRBV3-2) and TRBJ2-3, with TRBD2 as a possible D gene (5 bases). V was shortened by 0 bases and J by 4 bases, with 26 bases between the two germline ends. This CDR3 has 20 residues. The germline V gene has CDR1 LGHDT and CDR2 YNNKEL (reference sequence).

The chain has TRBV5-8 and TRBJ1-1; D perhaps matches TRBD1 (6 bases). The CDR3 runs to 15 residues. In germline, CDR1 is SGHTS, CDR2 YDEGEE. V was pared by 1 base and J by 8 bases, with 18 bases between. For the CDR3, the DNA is TGTGCCAGCAGCTTGTGGGGGGGCAAAGCAACCGAAGCTTTCTTT. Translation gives CASSLWGGKATEAFF.

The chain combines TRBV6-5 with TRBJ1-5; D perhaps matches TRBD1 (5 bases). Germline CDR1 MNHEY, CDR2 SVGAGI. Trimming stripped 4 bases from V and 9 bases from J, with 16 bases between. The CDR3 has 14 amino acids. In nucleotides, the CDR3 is TGTGCCAGCAGTTCCGACAGCCATAGCGGGCCCCAGCATTTT. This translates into CASSSDSHSGPQHF.

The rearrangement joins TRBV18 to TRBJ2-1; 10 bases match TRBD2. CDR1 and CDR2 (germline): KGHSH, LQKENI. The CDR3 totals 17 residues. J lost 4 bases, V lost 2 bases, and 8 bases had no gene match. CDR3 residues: CASSPLLAGELYNEQFF. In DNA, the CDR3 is TGTGCCAGCTCACCATTGCTAGCGGGGGAACTATACAATGAGCAGTTCTTC.

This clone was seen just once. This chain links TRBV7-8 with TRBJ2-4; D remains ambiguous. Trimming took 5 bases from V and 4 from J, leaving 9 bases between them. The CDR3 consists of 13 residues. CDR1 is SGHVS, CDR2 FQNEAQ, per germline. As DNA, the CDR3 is TGTGCCAGCAGCCCCCGCGGAAAAAACATTCAGTACTTC. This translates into CASSPRGKNIQYF.

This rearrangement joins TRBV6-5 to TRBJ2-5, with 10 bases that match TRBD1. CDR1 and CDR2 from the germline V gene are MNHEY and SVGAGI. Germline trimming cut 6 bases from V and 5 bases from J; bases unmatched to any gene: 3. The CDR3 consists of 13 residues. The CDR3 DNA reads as TGTGCCAGCAGCCGGGACAGGGGTGAGACCCAGTACTTC. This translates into CASSRDRGETQYF.

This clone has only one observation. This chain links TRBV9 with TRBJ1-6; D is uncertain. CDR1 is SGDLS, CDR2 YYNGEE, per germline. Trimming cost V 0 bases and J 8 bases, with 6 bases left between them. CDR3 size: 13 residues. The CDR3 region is CASSVVQDSPLHF. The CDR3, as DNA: TGTGCCAGCAGCGTAGTTCAGGATTCACCCCTCCACTTT. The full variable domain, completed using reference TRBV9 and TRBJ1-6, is DSGVTQTPKHLITATGQRVTLRCSPRSGDLSVYWYQQSLDQGLQFLIQYYNGEERAKGNILERFSAQQFPDLHSELNLSSLELGDSALYFCASSVVQDSPLHFGNGTRLTVT.

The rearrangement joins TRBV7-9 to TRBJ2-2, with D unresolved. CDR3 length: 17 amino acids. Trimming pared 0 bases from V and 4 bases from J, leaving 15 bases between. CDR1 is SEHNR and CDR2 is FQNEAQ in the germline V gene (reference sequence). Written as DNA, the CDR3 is TGTGCCAGCAGCTTAGCACTGGCGACGGGTGGCACCGGGGAGCTGTTTTTT. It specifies CASSLALATGGTGELFF.

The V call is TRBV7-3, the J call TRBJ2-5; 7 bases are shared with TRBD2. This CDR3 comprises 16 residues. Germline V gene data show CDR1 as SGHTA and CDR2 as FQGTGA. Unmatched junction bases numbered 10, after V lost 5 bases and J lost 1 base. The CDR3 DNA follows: TGTGCCAGCAGCCCACGCCCGGGGGGTCCCCAAGAGACCCAGTACTTC. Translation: CASSPRPGGPQETQYF.

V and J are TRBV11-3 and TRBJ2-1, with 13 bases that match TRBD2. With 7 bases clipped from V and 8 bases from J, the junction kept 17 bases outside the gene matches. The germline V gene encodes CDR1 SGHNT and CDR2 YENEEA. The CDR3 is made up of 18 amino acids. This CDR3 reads CASNSYTSGRVKGDEQFF. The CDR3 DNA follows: TGTGCCAGCAACTCCTATACTAGCGGGAGGGTGAAAGGGGATGAGCAGTTCTTC.

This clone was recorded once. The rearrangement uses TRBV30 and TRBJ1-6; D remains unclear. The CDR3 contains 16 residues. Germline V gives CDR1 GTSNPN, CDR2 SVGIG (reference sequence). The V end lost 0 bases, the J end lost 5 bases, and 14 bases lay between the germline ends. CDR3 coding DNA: TGTGCCTGGAGTGTAACCCGGACTAGAGATAATTCACCCCTCCACTTT. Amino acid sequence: CAWSVTRTRDNSPLHF.